Listed here are 10 T cell receptor beta chains from one sample, sequenced in a study of shared clonotypes between healthy human individuals (dated by TCRdb to the early 2020s). The method was the immunoSEQ multiplex PCR assay. Held by TCRdb, this immuneACCESS table contains in-frame sequences only and omits some clones. Under half of the omission traces to an unresolved V gene where checked; the cause of the rest is unknown. The sample table records approximately 940,000 clones; 76% of these occur just once. The leading ten clones occupy over 1.3% of the sample. The sample consisted of memory CD4+ T cells sorted from blood. Reading the label with the study, this specimen's cell subset or site is: CD45RA-negative fraction. These receptors were obtained from a man between 18 and 35 years old in good health.

The chain joins TRBV4-2 to TRBJ2-7; 7 bases align to TRBD1. J gave up 2 bases and V 3 bases, and 10 bases lay outside the gene matches. The CDR3 sequence is 16 residues long. Germline V gene data show CDR1 as LGHNA and CDR2 as YNFKEQ. CDR3 in amino acids: CASSQGISDRAYEQYF. The CDR3, as DNA: TGTGCCAGCAGCCAGGGGATAAGCGACAGGGCCTACGAGCAGTACTTC.

This chain joins TRBV5-1 and TRBJ2-5; 7 bases align to TRBD2. This CDR3 region has 13 residues. V lost 4 bases to trimming and J lost 7 bases; unmatched junction nucleotides: 7. Germline CDR1 is SGHRS and CDR2 is YFSETQ. The CDR3: CASSVRGEWTQYF. The CDR3 nucleotides are TGCGCCAGCAGCGTCCGGGGGGAGTGGACCCAGTACTTC.

The chain has TRBV30 and TRBJ2-5; D is unresolved. In germline, CDR1 is GTSNPN, CDR2 SVGIG (reference sequence). Trimming cost V 0 bases and J 1 base, with 6 bases left between them. The CDR3 runs 13 residues. Here the CDR3 DNA reads TGTGCCTGGAGTGTTAACTTCCAAGAGACCCAGTACTTC. It yields the protein CAWSVNFQETQYF.

This clone was seen more than once but under ten times. The chain couples TRBV27 to TRBJ2-7; D gene uncertain. CDR1 is MNHEY and CDR2 is SMNVEV in the germline V gene (reference sequence). V was pared by 0 bases and J by 2 bases, with 11 bases between. CDR3 length: 15 amino acids. CDR3 sequence (DNA): TGTGCCAGCAGTTTATCTACAGTAGACCCCTACGAGCAGTACTTC. Residues: CASSLSTVDPYEQYF.

The chain links TRBV29-1 to TRBJ2-2; tentatively, D is TRBD2 (7 bases). The CDR3 is 16 amino acids. Trimming pared 4 bases from V and 0 bases from J, leaving 15 bases between. The germline CDR1 and CDR2 sequences are SQVTM and ANQGSEA. CDR3 protein: CSVARGGGSNTGELFF. The DNA of the CDR3 is TGCAGCGTTGCTCGGGGAGGGGGTTCGAACACCGGGGAGCTGTTTTTT.

CDR3 sequence: CASSLDAGQTYEQYF. The DNA of the CDR3 is TGCGCCAGCAGCCTTGATGCCGGACAGACCTACGAGCAGTACTTC. The rearrangement joins TRBV4-1 to TRBJ2-7, with TRBD1 as a possible D gene (6 bases). Germline V gene lookup returns CDR1 MGHRA and CDR2 YSYEKL. V lost 4 bases to trimming and J lost 2 bases, with 15 bases between them. The CDR3 length is 15 residues.

V usage is TRBV21-1 and J usage is TRBJ1-5. TRBV21-1 is designated a pseudogene. The CDR3 runs 13 residues. CDR3 DNA: TGTGCCAGCAGCAAATGGGGGAATCAGCCCCAGCATTTT. Protein: CASSKWGNQPQHF.

The V and J genes are TRBV5-4 and TRBJ2-3; 8 bases map to TRBD2. The CDR3 totals 17 residues. Germline V lookup: CDR1 SGHNT, CDR2 YYREEE (reference sequence). V shed 4 bases and J 2 bases; nucleotides not matched to a gene: 12. The CDR3 spells CASSLFLSGAATDTQYF. CDR3 nucleotides: TGTGCCAGCAGCCTCTTCCTTAGCGGGGCGGCCACAGATACGCAGTATTTT.

This clone is a singleton in its sample. The J gene is TRBJ2-1, the V gene TRBV6-6, with TRBD2 matching over 12 bases. Trimming took 8 bases from V and 9 from J; bases not matched to a gene: 8. Looked up from germline, CDR1 is MNHNY and CDR2 is SVGAGI (reference sequence). The CDR3 totals 14 residues. CDR3 coding DNA: TGTGCCAGCCGTACCGGACTAGCGGGGAGTGAGCAGTTCTTC. Amino acids: CASRTGLAGSEQFF.

The rearrangement uses TRBV6-6 and TRBJ1-2; D is ambiguous. The CDR3 length is 12 residues. Trimming removed 2 bases at V and 8 bases at J, with 9 bases between. Germline-derived CDR1 and CDR2 are MNHNY and SVGAGI (reference sequence). CDR3 sequence (DNA): TGTGCCAGCAGTTACCGGGAATCGGGCTACACCTTC. It codes for CASSYRESGYTF.